Listed here is a single TCR beta chain. This clone occurred a few times. Its specific antigen is unknown. Base qualities are missing; no much larger clone stands one base away. In total, 600 or so healthy bone marrow donors made up the cohort. Cohort members were all nominally healthy when sampled, although unrecorded immune exposures were likely present. The donor was CMV seropositive and belonged to the group of more than 250 seropositive cohort members. A peripheral blood sample was provided by each donor, and peripheral blood mononuclear cells were used for TCR beta sequencing. The Qiagen DNeasy Blood Extraction Kit was used to extract genomic DNA from the blood cell samples. Library preparation was by the immunoSEQ multiplex PCR assay. For the multiplex PCR, a mixture combining 60 forward primers for TCR Vbeta segments and 13 reverse primers for TCR Jbeta segments was used. The CDR3 region of rearranged TCR beta genes was amplified from genomic DNA with a multiplex PCR assay. Amplified TCR beta libraries were sequenced as 87-base-pair reads on the Illumina HiSeq System. The paper's processing steps were these. Across the 600 to 700 repertoires, a later analysis counted approximately 83 million unique TCR beta chains, 9.5 million to 12 million of which were shared by at least two donors. Raw reads were error-corrected and collapsed into unique sequences by a nearest-neighbor algorithm in which closely related sequences were merged to remove PCR and sequencing errors. To assign V, D and J gene segments, CDR3 sequences were aligned to IMGT reference sequences. For a sequence to be retained, a match of at least six nucleotides was required to both a V gene segment and a J gene segment. Rearrangements were called productive when the CDR3 lacked stop codons and stayed in frame with V and J; all others were non-productive. CDR3 was defined by IMGT convention, running from the second conserved V-encoded cysteine to the conserved J-encoded phenylalanine. The earlier analysis of some 580 of the donors excluded any sequence lacking an unambiguous match to a single V gene segment. An earlier analysis of 500 to 600 of the donors classified V segments as functional when productive rearrangements were above 56.7% and as segregating when the standard deviation between donors was above 5%. A statistical classification framework was built to diagnose cytomegalovirus status from the catalog of TCR beta chain sequences. In a later analysis, V and J genes were assigned by comparing TCR nucleotide sequences against IMGT/GENE-DB human TR gene sequences. A later analysis assigned CDR3 sequences and most-parsimonious VDJ recombination scenarios with the TCRdist pipeline. In a later analysis, each TCR beta chain was defined by its CDR3 amino acid sequence together with its V-gene family, and reads without a unique V-gene family were excluded. To address suspected cross-contamination and a sequencing artifact, a later analysis removed 592 highly shared, low-generation-probability nucleotide sequences. A later analysis calculated a clonal expansion index for each public chain from normalized within-repertoire ranks of inferred template counts. Generation probabilities in a later analysis came from a VDJ recombination model fitted to out-of-frame rearrangements, and those results were checked against IGoR. In a later analysis, TCR-TCR, TCR-HLA and TCR-CMV co-occurrence was scored with hypergeometric tests, and a repertoire-size bias correction was applied to TCR pairs. To estimate false discovery rates, a later analysis permuted the HLA or CMV assignments 20 times. A later analysis grouped co-occurring TCRs with DBSCAN, adding TCRdist sequence similarity when clustering within HLA-allele-positive subsets. Repertoires with fewer than 30,000 or more than 120,000 public chains were left out of co-occurrence clustering, as were five repertoires with anomalous nucleotide sharing. TCRdb holds this immuneACCESS table with in-frame rearrangements only. Some clones are missing; in checked studies, unresolved V genes explain under half, and the rest has no known cause. V and J calls and clone size are those listed in that table; D and trimming were worked out from the DNA. This sample comprises some 200,000 clones, roughly a tenth of them detected only once. The ten largest make up over 1% of the sample.

V is pruned by 1 base and J by 3 bases, leaving 5 bases of the junction without a gene match. Via the germline V gene, CDR1 is SNHLY and CDR2 FYNNEI. The CDR3, cysteine through phenylalanine, is 16 amino acids long. The sequence is cut down to CDR3 DNA, 48 bases in frame from base 1. These data originate in a study of cytomegalovirus exposure and HLA in healthy donors (dated by TCRdb to about 2017). Background on the whole study: An earlier analysis of several hundred of the donors reported roughly 300 Gb of sequence data and 100 million to 140 million unique TCR beta sequences from some 180 million T cells. Class I and class II HLA loci were covered by the typing at four-digit resolution. To predict cytomegalovirus infection status, the study brought together high-throughput TCR immunosequencing, statistical association of individual TCRs with disease status, and machine learning. Among the roughly 430 genotyped donors, around 79% belonged to the genetic ancestry cluster associated with self-reported Caucasian donors. To decide whether each TCR beta V gene segment behaved as functional or pseudogenic, an earlier analysis of some 570 of the donors relied on high-throughput TCR beta sequencing. Using immunosequencing, the study profiled T cell repertoires from about 620 subjects and related those repertoires to cytomegalovirus serostatus. Alongside the repertoire data, information on donor age, sex, ethnicity and CMV serostatus was compiled. The study aimed to test whether cataloging public T cell receptors could reveal signatures of past pathogen exposure. A later genetic analysis took genome-wide SNP genotypes for about 55% of the roughly 670 donors and used that subset as a discovery cohort. The later analysis used no new phenotypic data to find candidate immune exposures, relying instead on TCR beta sequences and their occurrence across donors. Roughly five DR-DQ haplotypes were handled as single units for association and clustering, since linkage in the cohort was strong. An early release covering about 600 HLA-typed donors comprised about 290 gigabases of sequencing data and 85 million or so unique TCR sequences. All discovery cohort repertoires had been generated on a single sequencing platform. Besides the first cohort of roughly 660 subjects, a separate validation cohort made up of 120 different subjects was used. On average, 235,054 unique TCR beta nucleotide sequences were sequenced per donor among 300 to 500 genotyped donors of the cohort, with 15% to 20% of those sequences being non-productive. In a later analysis, previously published TCR beta repertoires from 670 or so donors were re-analyzed and high-resolution HLA genotyping was added so that TCR occurrence patterns could be studied. Typing coverage differed by locus: A, B, C, DRB1 and DQB1 were typed in about 620-630 donors, DQA1 in roughly 500, DPA1 in roughly 590, and DPB1 in roughly 450.

Study-wide findings and limitations: Strong co-occurrence of HLA alleles, especially DR and DQ, made assigning TCR associations to individual alleles difficult. A later analysis reported that several top co-occurrence clusters appeared linked to parvovirus B19, influenza, CMV and Epstein-Barr virus. A later genetic analysis reported fewer N-insertions in productive TCRs among donors in an Asian-associated ancestry cluster than the approximately 700-donor mean. It was suggested by the authors that the approach could potentially be generalized to other disease states and immunological phenotypes. A later analysis found that HLA-associated TCR beta chains were more clonally expanded and had lower generation probabilities than equally common non-associated chains. Specific HLA alleles were associated with 15,000 to 20,000 TCR beta sequences at a false discovery rate of 0.05 in a later analysis. The study listed approximately 160 TCR beta chains as associated with cytomegalovirus. The sequencing pipeline was judged likely to have produced a cluster of highly shared sequence variants as a technical artifact. Most CMV-associated TCR beta chains appeared to be HLA-restricted in a later analysis, and the HLA associations seemed to be driven largely by CMV exposure. In vitro tests confirmed that a few of the cytomegalovirus-associated TCR beta chains recognize cytomegalovirus antigens. Cytomegalovirus status was reported to be diagnosed by the classifier with high specificity and sensitivity in both the original and validation cohorts. Sequencing depth was assumed to be roughly uniform across donors in the presence/absence analyses, though that assumption may not hold. Correlated functional status among segregating V segments might be attributable to linkage disequilibrium, but an unknown experimental factor could not be ruled out. Some IMGT-functional V segments, including TRBV6-2 and TRBV6-3, could not be distinguished by the 87-base-pair reads and were therefore excluded. Immune exposure information for the cohort was limited to CMV serostatus. Across donors, most TCR sequences were observed very rarely, whereas some public TCRs were present in many individuals. This cohort had only TCR beta chains sequenced, and the lack of alpha or paired-chain data limited which features could be detected. Because counts were too low, about 15 rarely observed V segments, including chromosome 9 orphons, were left out of the earlier analysis of about 500 of the donors. Because HLA typing was unavailable for some donors at each locus, only the typed subset was used in association tests. A later analysis found that TCR association rates varied across HLA loci, with DRB1 alleles showing the most associated TCRs and HLA-C alleles the fewest. An earlier analysis of some 590 of the donors showed that most TCR beta V segments appeared in productive rearrangements either about 87% or about 30% of the time, which broadly matched IMGT annotations. V-gene and J-gene trimming of TCR beta chains was associated with a missense DCLRE1C variant in a later genetic analysis, and the association was replicated in an independent cohort. A further reported finding was that TCR beta sequences accurately predicted the HLA-A and HLA-B alleles for most subjects in the first cohort.

The sequenced material came from PBMCs. This TCR derives from a woman aged 25 to 39 in good health and CMV-seropositive. The receptor chain draws on TRBV2 and TRBJ2-2; 7 bases in the middle match TRBD2. The nucleotide sequence reads TGTGCCAGCAGTGAAGGGGGGGGAGTTGACACCGGGGAGCTGTTTTTT. Protein translation: CASSEGGGVDTGELFF.